This TCR beta chain appears in the sequencing data of a study of OX40 agonist ivuxolimab in advanced cancers. Study-wide background: The dose-escalation cohort had hepatocellular carcinoma, melanoma, renal cell or head and neck cancer.

The trim removed 0 bases at V and 4 bases at J, leaving 14 bases unmatched. The CDR3 totals 18 residues. CDR1 is SGHRS, CDR2 YFSETQ, per germline. Profiled with immunoSEQ multiplex PCR; TCRdb holds only in-frame clones, not every one. The table has about 68,000 clones, approximately 90% seen once. This rearrangement joins TRBV5-1 to TRBJ2-7, with 9 nucleotides matching TRBD1. Material: CD4+ or CD8+ T cells sorted from blood, obtained in a trial of the OX40 agonist ivuxolimab. The receptor's source is an adult with an advanced solid tumor such as melanoma, head and neck, liver or kidney cancer. In DNA, the CDR3 is TGCGCCAGCAGCTTGGCGTTAGTGGGACAGGGCAGGGGATACGAGCAGTACTTC. Its protein is CASSLALVGQGRGYEQYF.